This T cell receptor beta chain comes out of a study of human T cells and chemical hapten exposure. General study results and limits: With DPC sensitization, TCRs exceeding 1 in 1000 frequency showed no change.

During construction of the library, unique molecular identifiers were attached to individual cDNA molecules for quantitative, reproducible TCR counting. Authors' methods: A per-sample median of 95,638 TCRs was observed, with counts ranging from roughly 20,000 to 750,000. In TCRdb, the 5' RACE reads were re-called with MiXCR into one record per CDR3 protein. These V and J calls derive from TCRdb rather than the authors' analysis. The sample records approximately 110,000 distinct CDR3 sequences, approximately 19% being singletons. This clonotype occurred a few times. The antigen is not known. Unfractionated whole blood was the source from which total RNA was extracted. This receptor was taken from a human donor in good health.

CDR3 residues: CASSLFRRGLAGYEQYF. CDR3 bases: TGTGCCAGCAGCTTATTCAGGAGAGGCCTAGCGGGATACGAGCAGTACTTC. The rearrangement joins TRBV11-2 to TRBJ2-7; 9 nucleotides match TRBD2. CDR1 is SGHAT and CDR2 is FQNNGV in the germline V gene. This CDR3 region has 17 residues. V lost 2 bases to trimming and J lost 4 bases; unmatched junction nucleotides: 12.